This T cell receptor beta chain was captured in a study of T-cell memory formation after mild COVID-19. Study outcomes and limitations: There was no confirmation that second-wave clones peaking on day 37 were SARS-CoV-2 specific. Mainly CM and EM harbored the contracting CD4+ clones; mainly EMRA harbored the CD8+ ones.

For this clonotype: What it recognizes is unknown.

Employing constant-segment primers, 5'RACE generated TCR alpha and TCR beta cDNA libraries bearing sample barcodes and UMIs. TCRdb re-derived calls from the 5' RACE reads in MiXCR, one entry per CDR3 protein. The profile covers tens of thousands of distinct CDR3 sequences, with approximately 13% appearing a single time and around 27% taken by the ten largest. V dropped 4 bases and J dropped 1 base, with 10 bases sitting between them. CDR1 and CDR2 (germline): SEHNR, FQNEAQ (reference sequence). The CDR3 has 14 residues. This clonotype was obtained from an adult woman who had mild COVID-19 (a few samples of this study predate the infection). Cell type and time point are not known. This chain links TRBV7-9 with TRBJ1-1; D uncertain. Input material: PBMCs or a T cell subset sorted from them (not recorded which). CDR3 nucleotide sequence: TGTGCCAGCAGCTACGCCGACGGGAACACTGAAGCTTTCTTT. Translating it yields CASSYADGNTEAFF.